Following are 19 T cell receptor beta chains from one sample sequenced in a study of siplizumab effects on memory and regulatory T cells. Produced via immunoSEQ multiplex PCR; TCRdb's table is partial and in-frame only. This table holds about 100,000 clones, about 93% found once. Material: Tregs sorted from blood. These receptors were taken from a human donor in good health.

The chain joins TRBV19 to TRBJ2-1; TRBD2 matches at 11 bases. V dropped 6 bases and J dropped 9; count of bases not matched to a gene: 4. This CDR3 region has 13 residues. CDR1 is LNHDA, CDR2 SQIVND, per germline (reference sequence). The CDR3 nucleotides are TGTGCCAGTAGAGTAGCGGGGGGGCCTGAGCAGTTCTTC. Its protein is CASRVAGGPEQFF. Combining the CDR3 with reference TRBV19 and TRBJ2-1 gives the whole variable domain DGGITQSPKYLFRKEGQNVTLSCEQNLNHDAMYWYRQDPGQGLRLIYYSQIVNDFQKGDIAEGYSVSREKKESFPLTVTSAQKNPTAFYLCASRVAGGPEQFFGPGTRLTVL.

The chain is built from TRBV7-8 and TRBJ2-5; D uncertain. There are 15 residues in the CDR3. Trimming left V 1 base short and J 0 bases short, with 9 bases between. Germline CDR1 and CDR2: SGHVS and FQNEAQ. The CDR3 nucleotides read TGTGCCAGCAGCTTAGGCACAACGAACCAAGAGACCCAGTACTTC. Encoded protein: CASSLGTTNQETQYF.

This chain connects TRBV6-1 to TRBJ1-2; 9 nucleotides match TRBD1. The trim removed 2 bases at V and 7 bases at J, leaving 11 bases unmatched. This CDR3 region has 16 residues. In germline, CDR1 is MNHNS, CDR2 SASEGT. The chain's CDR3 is CASSETPGQGSRGYTF. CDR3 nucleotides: TGTGCCAGCAGTGAAACACCGGGACAGGGCTCTCGTGGCTACACCTTC.

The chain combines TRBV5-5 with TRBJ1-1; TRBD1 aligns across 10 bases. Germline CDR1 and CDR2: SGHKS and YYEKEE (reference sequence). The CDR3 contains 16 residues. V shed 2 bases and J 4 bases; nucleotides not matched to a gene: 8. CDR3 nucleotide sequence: TGTGCCAGCAGCTTCTTACCGGGACAGGGGACCACTGAAGCTTTCTTT. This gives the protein CASSFLPGQGTTEAFF.

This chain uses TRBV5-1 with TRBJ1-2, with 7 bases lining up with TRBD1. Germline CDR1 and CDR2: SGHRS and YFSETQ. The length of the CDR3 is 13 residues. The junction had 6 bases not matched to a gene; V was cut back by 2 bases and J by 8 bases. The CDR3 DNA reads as TGCGCCAGCAGCTTAAGGGGGCTGGAGGGCTACACCTTC. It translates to CASSLRGLEGYTF.

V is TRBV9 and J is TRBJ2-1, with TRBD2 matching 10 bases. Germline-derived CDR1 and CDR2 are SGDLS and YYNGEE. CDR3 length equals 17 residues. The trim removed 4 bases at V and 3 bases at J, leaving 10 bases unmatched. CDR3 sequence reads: CASSPGISGRFYNEQFF. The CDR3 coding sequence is TGTGCCAGCAGCCCCGGTATTAGCGGGAGGTTCTACAATGAGCAGTTCTTC.

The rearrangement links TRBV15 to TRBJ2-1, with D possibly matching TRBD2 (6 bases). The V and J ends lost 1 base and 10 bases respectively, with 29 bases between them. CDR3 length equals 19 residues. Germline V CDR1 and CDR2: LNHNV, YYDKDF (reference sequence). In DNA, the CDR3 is TGTGCCACCAGCAGAGGTGATCTGCGGGATGGGGTCTTTTCAAGGGAGCAGTTCTTC. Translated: CATSRGDLRDGVFSREQFF. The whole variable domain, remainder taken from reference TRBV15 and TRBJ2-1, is DAMVIQNPRYQVTQFGKPVTLSCSQTLNHNVMYWYQQKSSQAPKLLFHYYDKDFNNEADTPDNFQSRRPNTSFCFLDIRSPGLGDTAMYLCATSRGDLRDGVFSREQFFGPGTRLTVL.

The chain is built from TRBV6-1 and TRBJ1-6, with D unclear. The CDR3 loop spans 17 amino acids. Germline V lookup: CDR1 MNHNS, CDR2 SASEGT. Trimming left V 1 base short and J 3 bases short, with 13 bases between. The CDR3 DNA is TGTGCCAGCAGTGAAGTTTCGGGGAACTACTATAATTCACCCCTCCACTTT. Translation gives CASSEVSGNYYNSPLHF.

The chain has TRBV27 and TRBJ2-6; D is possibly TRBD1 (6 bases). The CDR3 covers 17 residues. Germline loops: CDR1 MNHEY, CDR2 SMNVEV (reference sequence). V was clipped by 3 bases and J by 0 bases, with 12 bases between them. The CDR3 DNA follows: TGTGCCAGCAGTTTGGGGGCCTTAAGCTCTGGGGCCAACGTCCTGACTTTC. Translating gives CASSLGALSSGANVLTF.

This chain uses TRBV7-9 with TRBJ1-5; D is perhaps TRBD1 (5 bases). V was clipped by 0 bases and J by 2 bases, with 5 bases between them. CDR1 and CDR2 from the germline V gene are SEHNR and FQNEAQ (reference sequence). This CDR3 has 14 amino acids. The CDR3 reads CASSLAGGNQPQHF. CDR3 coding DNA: TGTGCCAGCAGCTTAGCAGGGGGCAATCAGCCCCAGCATTTT.

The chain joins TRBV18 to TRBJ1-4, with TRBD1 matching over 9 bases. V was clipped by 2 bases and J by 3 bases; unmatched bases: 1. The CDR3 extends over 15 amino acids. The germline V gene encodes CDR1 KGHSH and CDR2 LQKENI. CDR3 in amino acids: CASSPRDRANEKLFF. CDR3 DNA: TGTGCCAGCTCACCAAGGGACAGGGCTAATGAAAAACTGTTTTTT.

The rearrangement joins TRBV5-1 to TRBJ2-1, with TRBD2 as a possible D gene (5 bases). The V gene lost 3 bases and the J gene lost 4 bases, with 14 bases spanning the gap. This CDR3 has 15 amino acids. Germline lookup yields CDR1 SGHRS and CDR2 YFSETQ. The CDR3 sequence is CASSSAWTYYNEQFF. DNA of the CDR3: TGCGCCAGCAGCTCGGCCTGGACTTATTACAATGAGCAGTTCTTC.

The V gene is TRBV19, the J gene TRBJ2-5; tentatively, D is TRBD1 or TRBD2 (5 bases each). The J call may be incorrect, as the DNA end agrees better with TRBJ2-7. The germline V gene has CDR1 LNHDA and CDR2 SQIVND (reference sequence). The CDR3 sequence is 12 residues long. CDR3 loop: CASRGVKDEQYF. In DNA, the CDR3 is TGTGCCAGTAGGGGGGTCAAGGACGAGCAGTACTTC.

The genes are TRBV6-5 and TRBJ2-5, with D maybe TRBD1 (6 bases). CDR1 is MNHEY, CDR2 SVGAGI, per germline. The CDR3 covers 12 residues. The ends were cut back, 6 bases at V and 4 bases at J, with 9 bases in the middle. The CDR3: CASRGAGETQYF. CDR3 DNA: TGTGCCAGCAGGGGGGCGGGAGAGACCCAGTACTTC.

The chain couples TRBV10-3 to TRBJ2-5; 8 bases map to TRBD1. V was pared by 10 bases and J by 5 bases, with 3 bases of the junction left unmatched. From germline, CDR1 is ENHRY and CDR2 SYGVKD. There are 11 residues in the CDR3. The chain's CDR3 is CATRQGETQYF. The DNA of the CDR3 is TGTGCCACCCGACAGGGGGAGACCCAGTACTTC.

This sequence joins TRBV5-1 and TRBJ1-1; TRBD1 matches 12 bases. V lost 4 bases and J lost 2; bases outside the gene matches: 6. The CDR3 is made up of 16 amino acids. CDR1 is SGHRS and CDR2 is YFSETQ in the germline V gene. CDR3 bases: TGCGCCAGCAGCGGGGACAGGGGGCTCCTCAACACTGAAGCTTTCTTT. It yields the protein CASSGDRGLLNTEAFF.

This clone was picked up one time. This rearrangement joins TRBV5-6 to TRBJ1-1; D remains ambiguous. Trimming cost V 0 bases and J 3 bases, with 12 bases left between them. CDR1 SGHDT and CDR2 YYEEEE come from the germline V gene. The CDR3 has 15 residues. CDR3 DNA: TGTGCCAGCAGCTTGGTAGCGGGTGCGGACACTGAAGCTTTCTTT. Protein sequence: CASSLVAGADTEAFF.

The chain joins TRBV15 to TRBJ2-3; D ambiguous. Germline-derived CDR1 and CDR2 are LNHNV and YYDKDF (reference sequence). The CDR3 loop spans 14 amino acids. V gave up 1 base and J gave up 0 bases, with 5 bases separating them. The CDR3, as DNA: TGTGCCACCAGCAGAGTAGGCAGCACAGATACGCAGTATTTT. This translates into CATSRVGSTDTQYF.

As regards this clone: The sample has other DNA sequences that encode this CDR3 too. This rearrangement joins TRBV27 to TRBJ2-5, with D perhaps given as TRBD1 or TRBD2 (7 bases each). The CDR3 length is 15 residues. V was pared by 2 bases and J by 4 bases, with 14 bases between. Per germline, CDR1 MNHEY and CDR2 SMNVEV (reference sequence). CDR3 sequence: CASSLGQGGGETQYF. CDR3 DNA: TGTGCCAGCAGTTTAGGTCAGGGGGGGGGAGAGACCCAGTACTTC.